The T cell receptor beta chain under discussion was sequenced for a study of T-cell reconstitution after alpha-beta-depleted transplantation in children. Whole-study findings and limits: It was newly produced T cells that mostly accounted for T-cell counts and diversity one year after transplant. Roughly two months post-transplant, alpha-beta T cells reportedly originated from several hundred graft clones that had expanded. TCRbeta diversity was high at day 60 in some patients (a result of surviving recipient T cells and thymic progenitors).

The authors prepared the TCRbeta library with unique molecular identifiers. Via MiXCR, TCRdb re-called the PCR reads, giving one row per CDR3 protein. Counted here are around 440,000 distinct CDR3 sequences, roughly a tenth occurring once; the ten biggest clones make up 2%. Per germline, CDR1 MGHRA and CDR2 YSYEKL. The CDR3 length is 17 residues. V shed 0 bases and J shed 0 bases, with 12 bases lying between them. As regards this clonotype: Its antigen is unidentified.

The chain employs TRBV4-1 and TRBJ2-1; D might be TRBD2 (5 bases). The sample in question was PBMCs, obtained before TCRalphabeta/CD19-depleted stem cell transplant. This clonotype was obtained from a child aged 2 to 10 with inherited bone marrow failure, due to receive a stem cell transplant. CDR3 sequence (DNA): TGCGCCAGCAGCCAAGATGTTGCGGGCCCCTCCTACAATGAGCAGTTCTTC. It translates to CASSQDVAGPSYNEQFF.